Listed below are T cell receptor beta chains from one sample, sequenced in a study of T cell responses to AZD1222 COVID-19 vaccine. Using immunoSEQ multiplex PCR, the repertoire was profiled, and TCRdb retains in-frame clones only, with some absent. The sample records 95,000 to 150,000 clones, 65% to 90% being singletons. The sequenced sample was peripheral blood, obtained on day 0 of AZD1222 vaccination. These receptors came from an adult in good health. Each CDR3 is given with its conserved first and last residue. The order of the fields is D gene, clone size, V gene, J gene, CDR3 length, CDR3 DNA, CDR3 protein. A D gene is named only where the DNA matches it firmly. Size is omitted from some rows. Given values are once, few, many or a class for expanded clones.

d_call: TRBD1; clone_size: -; v_call: TRBV9; j_call: TRBJ1-2; cdr3_length: 14; cdr3_nt: TGTGCCAGCAGCACCGGGACAGGGGGCGATGGCTACACCTTC; cdr3_aa: CASSTGTGGDGYTF
d_call: -; clone_size: -; v_call: TRBV5-1; j_call: TRBJ1-2; cdr3_length: 13; cdr3_nt: TGCGCCAGCAGCCCGACAGAGAACTATGGCTACACCTTC; cdr3_aa: CASSPTENYGYTF
d_call: -; clone_size: once; v_call: TRBV28; j_call: TRBJ1-3; cdr3_length: 16; cdr3_nt: TGTGCCAGCAGTTTATCCCGTAAAAGCTCTGGAAACACCATATATTTT; cdr3_aa: CASSLSRKSSGNTIYF
d_call: TRBD1; clone_size: -; v_call: TRBV7-2; j_call: TRBJ1-2; cdr3_length: 13; cdr3_nt: TGTGCCAGCAGTTCCGGACAGGGAGGAGGCTACACCTTC; cdr3_aa: CASSSGQGGGYTF
d_call: -; clone_size: -; v_call: TRBV6-5; j_call: TRBJ2-7; cdr3_length: 11; cdr3_nt: TGTGCCAGCACCGGGGCGTGGGAGCAGTACTTC; cdr3_aa: CASTGAWEQYF
d_call: -; clone_size: -; v_call: TRBV6-2/TRBV6-3; j_call: TRBJ2-4; cdr3_length: 12; cdr3_nt: TGTGCCAGCAGCAACTGGGAAGGCATTCAGTACTTC; cdr3_aa: CASSNWEGIQYF
d_call: -; clone_size: medium-sized; v_call: TRBV19; j_call: TRBJ2-3; cdr3_length: 13; cdr3_nt: TGTGCCAGTAGGCCAAATTTAGCCGGTACGCAGTATTTT; cdr3_aa: CASRPNLAGTQYF
d_call: -; clone_size: -; v_call: TRBV5-4; j_call: TRBJ2-1; cdr3_length: 14; cdr3_nt: TGTGCCAGCAGCTCGCCCTCGGATGGGGGTGAGCAGTTCTTC; cdr3_aa: CASSSPSDGGEQFF
d_call: -; clone_size: -; v_call: TRBV6-2/TRBV6-3; j_call: TRBJ2-3; cdr3_length: 14; cdr3_nt: TGTGCCAGCCGCCCTAGGCGCTGGCAAGATACGCAGTATTTT; cdr3_aa: CASRPRRWQDTQYF
d_call: TRBD2; clone_size: -; v_call: TRBV30; j_call: TRBJ2-5; cdr3_length: 14; cdr3_nt: TGTGCCTGGAGTGTAGGACTAGCGGGCGAGACCCAGTACTTC; cdr3_aa: CAWSVGLAGETQYF
d_call: -; clone_size: -; v_call: TRBV11-2; j_call: TRBJ2-3; cdr3_length: 13; cdr3_nt: TGTGCCAGCAGCTCCGGGGGTATCCCTACGCAGTATTTT; cdr3_aa: CASSSGGIPTQYF
d_call: -; clone_size: -; v_call: TRBV7-2; j_call: TRBJ1-5; cdr3_length: 15; cdr3_nt: TGTGCCAGCAGCCTCGGGGGGGGGAGCAATCAGCCCCAGCATTTT; cdr3_aa: CASSLGGGSNQPQHF
d_call: -; clone_size: -; v_call: TRBV6-5; j_call: TRBJ2-3; cdr3_length: 14; cdr3_nt: TGTGCCAGCAGTTACCGCGTGAGAGACGGTACGCAGTATTTT; cdr3_aa: CASSYRVRDGTQYF
d_call: TRBD1; clone_size: few; v_call: TRBV5-1; j_call: TRBJ1-6; cdr3_length: 16; cdr3_nt: TGCGCCAGCAGCTCCCAGGGACAGGGCGAGGGATCACCCCTCCACTTT; cdr3_aa: CASSSQGQGEGSPLHF
d_call: TRBD2; clone_size: -; v_call: TRBV5-1; j_call: TRBJ2-7; cdr3_length: 14; cdr3_nt: TGCGCCAGCAGCTTTACTAGCGGTTCCTACGAGCAGTACTTC; cdr3_aa: CASSFTSGSYEQYF
d_call: TRBD1; clone_size: -; v_call: TRBV5-6; j_call: TRBJ1-2; cdr3_length: 16; cdr3_nt: TGTGCCAGCAGCTTGTTTGGGACAGGGACCGACTATGGCTACACCTTC; cdr3_aa: CASSLFGTGTDYGYTF
d_call: TRBD2; clone_size: -; v_call: TRBV27; j_call: TRBJ2-2; cdr3_length: 16; cdr3_nt: TGTGCCAGCAGTTTTTTCCCGGGGGGAGACACCGGGGAGCTGTTTTTT; cdr3_aa: CASSFFPGGDTGELFF
d_call: -; clone_size: -; v_call: TRBV12-3/TRBV12-4; j_call: TRBJ1-1; cdr3_length: 13; cdr3_nt: TGTGCCAGCAGTTTAGTGTGGAACACTGAAGCTTTCTTT; cdr3_aa: CASSLVWNTEAFF
d_call: -; clone_size: -; v_call: TRBV11-3; j_call: TRBJ2-7; cdr3_length: 15; cdr3_nt: TGTGCCAGCAGCTTAAAAGGGTCCCTTGGCTACGAGCAGTACTTC; cdr3_aa: CASSLKGSLGYEQYF
d_call: -; clone_size: -; v_call: TRBV4-2; j_call: TRBJ1-3; cdr3_length: 15; cdr3_nt: TGTGCCAGCAGCCAAGCAGAAGCGTCTGGAAACACCATATATTTT; cdr3_aa: CASSQAEASGNTIYF
d_call: -; clone_size: -; v_call: TRBV5-6; j_call: TRBJ2-5; cdr3_length: 13; cdr3_nt: TGTGCCAGCACCTTCAGCGGGCAAGAGACCCAGTACTTC; cdr3_aa: CASTFSGQETQYF
d_call: -; clone_size: -; v_call: TRBV27; j_call: TRBJ2-7; cdr3_length: 16; cdr3_nt: TGTGCCAGCAGTTTAGGGTCAGGGATGAGCTCCTACGAGCAGTACTTC; cdr3_aa: CASSLGSGMSSYEQYF
d_call: -; clone_size: -; v_call: TRBV11-3; j_call: TRBJ2-5; cdr3_length: 13; cdr3_nt: TGTGCCAGCAGCCCCGGGACGGGAGAGACCCAGTACTTC; cdr3_aa: CASSPGTGETQYF
d_call: -; clone_size: -; v_call: TRBV6-2/TRBV6-3; j_call: TRBJ1-2; cdr3_length: 17; cdr3_nt: TGTGCCAGCAGCCACCCCAGGGAAGGGGCCCGCTCGAATGGCTACACCTTC; cdr3_aa: CASSHPREGARSNGYTF
d_call: TRBD1; clone_size: once; v_call: TRBV6-6; j_call: TRBJ2-2; cdr3_length: 16; cdr3_nt: TGTGCCAGCAGTCCAGGGACAGCCATTAGGACCGGGGAGCTGTTTTTT; cdr3_aa: CASSPGTAIRTGELFF
d_call: -; clone_size: -; v_call: TRBV20-1; j_call: TRBJ1-2; cdr3_length: 13; cdr3_nt: TGCAGTGCTAGTCCACTCCGTGACTATGGCTACACCTTC; cdr3_aa: CSASPLRDYGYTF
d_call: -; clone_size: -; v_call: TRBV7-9; j_call: TRBJ1-4; cdr3_length: 15; cdr3_nt: TGTGCCAGCAGCCCCCCGGCCCGGGGAGGTGAAAAACTGTTTTTT; cdr3_aa: CASSPPARGGEKLFF
d_call: -; clone_size: -; v_call: TRBV6-5; j_call: TRBJ2-2; cdr3_length: 15; cdr3_nt: TGTGCCAGCAGTACAGGGCTCCGGTATAGCGGGGAGCTGTTTTTT; cdr3_aa: CASSTGLRYSGELFF
d_call: TRBD1; clone_size: few; v_call: TRBV11-3; j_call: TRBJ1-5; cdr3_length: 14; cdr3_nt: TGTGCCAGCAGCGAACAGGGGGCTTATCAGCCCCAGCATTTT; cdr3_aa: CASSEQGAYQPQHF
d_call: -; clone_size: -; v_call: TRBV2; j_call: TRBJ1-2; cdr3_length: 11; cdr3_nt: TGTGCCAGCAGTGAAATGGGGGCCTACACCTTC; cdr3_aa: CASSEMGAYTF
d_call: -; clone_size: -; v_call: TRBV6-5; j_call: TRBJ1-2; cdr3_length: 15; cdr3_nt: TGTGCCAGCACCCCGAACGGCGCGGGCTTCTATGGCTACACCTTC; cdr3_aa: CASTPNGAGFYGYTF
d_call: -; clone_size: -; v_call: TRBV21-1; j_call: TRBJ1-6; cdr3_length: 19; cdr3_nt: TGTGCCAGCAGCAAAGGGAGCAGGGGCCCCGGGAGAAGTGATTCACCCCTCCACTTT; cdr3_aa: CASSKGSRGPGRSDSPLHF
d_call: -; clone_size: -; v_call: TRBV28; j_call: TRBJ2-3; cdr3_length: 16; cdr3_nt: TGTGCCAGCAGTTCCCCCGGGACCGCATCCACAGATACGCAGTATTTT; cdr3_aa: CASSSPGTASTDTQYF